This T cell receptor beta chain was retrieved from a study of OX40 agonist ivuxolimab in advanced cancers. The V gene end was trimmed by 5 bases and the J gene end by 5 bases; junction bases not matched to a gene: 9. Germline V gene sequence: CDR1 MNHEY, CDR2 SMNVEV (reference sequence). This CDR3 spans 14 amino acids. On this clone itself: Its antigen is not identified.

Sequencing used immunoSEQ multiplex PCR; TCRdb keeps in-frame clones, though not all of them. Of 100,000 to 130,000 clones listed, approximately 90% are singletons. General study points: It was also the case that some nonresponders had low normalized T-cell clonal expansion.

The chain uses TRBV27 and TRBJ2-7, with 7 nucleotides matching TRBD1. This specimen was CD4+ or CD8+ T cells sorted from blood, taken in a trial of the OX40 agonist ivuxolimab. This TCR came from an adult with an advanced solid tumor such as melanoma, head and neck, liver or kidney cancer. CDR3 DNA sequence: TGTGCCAGCAGTCAACTAGGGACAGTCCACGAGCAGTACTTC. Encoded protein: CASSQLGTVHEQYF.